This T cell receptor (beta chain) came from a study of T cell responses to AZD1222 COVID-19 vaccine. Whole-study results and caveats: Spike-wide vaccine-associated CD4 TCRs dominated at 160-218 and 743-854. Repertoire sampling occurred only after the peak T cell response. Increased Spike-specific TCR breadth and depth were observed after two AZD1222 doses.

On this clone: Antigen specificity is unknown.

From germline, CDR1 is SGHNT and CDR2 YENEEA. The length of the CDR3 is 16 residues. The V end was cut by 3 bases, the J end by 4 bases, with 18 bases between. TCRdb keeps only in-frame clones here, not all; method: immunoSEQ multiplex PCR. The sample holds roughly 60,000 clones, 84% seen once. Here the sequenced sample was peripheral blood, taken on day 0 of AZD1222 vaccination. The chain carries TRBV11-3 and TRBJ1-1; maybe TRBD1 (6 bases). The TCR originated in an adult in good health. DNA of the CDR3: TGTGCCAGCAGCTTCCTCAGGGGAACTAGTGGCACTGAAGCTTTCTTT. Encoded protein: CASSFLRGTSGTEAFF.